This TCR beta chain was sequenced in a study of CD8+ T cells in alopecia areata. V lost 4 bases and J lost 9, with 11 bases in between. This CDR3 is 12 amino acids long. CDR1 is SGDLS and CDR2 is YYNGEE in the germline V gene. Treatment meaning: oral pan-JAK inhibitor, 5-10 mg twice daily. RNA extraction and reverse transcription yielded cDNA as sequencing template. Produced via immunoSEQ multiplex PCR; TCRdb's table is partial and in-frame only. The table lists about 180,000 clones, around 49% of them singletons. The V call is TRBV9, the J call TRBJ2-1, with D uncertain. This sequence was found in a human donor with alopecia areata. The sample in question was CD8+ T cells sorted from blood, obtained around week 52, from a patient treated with tofacitinib. Here the CDR3 DNA reads TGTGCCAGCAGCCCCGATCAGCCTGAGCAGTTCTTC. It encodes CASSPDQPEQFF.